This T cell receptor (beta chain) was sequenced in a study of shared clonotypes between healthy human individuals. This table comes from immunoSEQ multiplex PCR, and its TCRdb copy is limited to in-frame clones, with some not included. In the table there are some 2,000,000 clones, roughly 96% of which are singletons. Trimming shortened V by 1 base and J by 4 bases, and 7 bases separated the two germline ends. The CDR3 totals 13 residues. Germline V CDR1 and CDR2: PRHDT, FYEKMQ (reference sequence). This clonotype originated in a man aged 18 to 30 in good health. The sample consisted of naive CD4+ T cells sorted from blood. Subset given: CD45RA+ positively selected. This chain uses TRBV13 with TRBJ1-2; D ambiguous. The CDR3, as DNA: TGTGCCAGCAGCTTAGTATCCGGCTATGGCTACACCTTC. Translated, it gives CASSLVSGYGYTF.